These 2 T cell receptor beta chains came from one sample sequenced in a study of cytomegalovirus exposure and HLA in healthy donors. The PCR used 60 Vbeta and 13 Jbeta primers. The method was immunoSEQ multiplex PCR; TCRdb's version includes in-frame clones alone and lacks a portion of them. The repertoire has around 180,000 clones, 80% to 90% of them found once; the top ten carry 2.4%. The sequenced material came from PBMCs. These receptor sequences come from a male donor in good health and CMV-seronegative.

The J gene is TRBJ2-1, the V gene TRBV28; TRBD1 matches at 9 bases. This CDR3 region has 14 residues. V lost 6 bases to trimming and J lost 12 bases; unmatched junction nucleotides: 12. Germline V gene sequence: CDR1 MDHEN, CDR2 SYDVKM. The CDR3 DNA reads as TGTGCCAGCAGCTGGGGGGACAGGGAAAGAGGGCAGTTCTTC. Protein product: CASSWGDRERGQFF.

The chain links TRBV9 to TRBJ2-7, with TRBD2 matching over 7 bases. Germline CDR1 is SGDLS and CDR2 is YYNGEE. The CDR3 extends over 15 amino acids. The ends lost 0 bases at V and 2 bases at J; junction bases unmatched: 5. CDR3 sequence (DNA): TGTGCCAGCAGCGTAGGCGGGGCGGGAGCCTACGAGCAGTACTTC. It codes for CASSVGGAGAYEQYF.